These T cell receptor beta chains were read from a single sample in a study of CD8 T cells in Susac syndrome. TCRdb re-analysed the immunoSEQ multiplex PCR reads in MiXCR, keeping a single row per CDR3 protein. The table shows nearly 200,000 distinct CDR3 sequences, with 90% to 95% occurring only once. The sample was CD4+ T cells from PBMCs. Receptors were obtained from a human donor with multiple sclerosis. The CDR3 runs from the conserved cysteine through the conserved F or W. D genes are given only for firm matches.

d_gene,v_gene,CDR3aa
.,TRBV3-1,CASSASGVTNQPQHF
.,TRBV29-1,CSVVAREKLFF
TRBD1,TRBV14,CASSHPTGYGYTF
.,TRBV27,CASSSTYEQYF
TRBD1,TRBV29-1,CSVDRDLGYGYTF
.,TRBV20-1,CSARDRGGTGELFF
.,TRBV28,CASSLRNREETQYF
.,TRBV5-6,CASSRDRHRGYTF
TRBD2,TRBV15,CATSRDNSGKETQYF
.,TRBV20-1,CSAPAVQSEQFF
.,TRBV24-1,CATSEGTEDEQFF
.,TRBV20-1,CSAAGGYSNQPQHF
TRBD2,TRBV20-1,CSAVAGGTTDTQYF
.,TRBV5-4,CASSLDSATYNEQFF
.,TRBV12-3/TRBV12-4,CASSPLAYEQFF
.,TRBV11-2,CASSLDSLNYGYTF
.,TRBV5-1,CASSSGWTGITEAFF
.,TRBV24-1,CATSDFGYQPQHF
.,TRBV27,CASSLRAANEKLFF